This T cell receptor beta chain originates from a study of blood T cell repertoires in COVID-19. The wider study: Sites in the United States, Italy and Spain provided acute and convalescent COVID-19 samples. T cells, B-cell-depleted T cells, or PBMCs supplied cDNA or gDNA.

Germline V gene data show CDR1 as SGHRS and CDR2 as YFSETQ. The CDR3 is 17 amino acids. V lost 4 bases to trimming and J lost 0 bases; unmatched junction nucleotides: 11. Authors' data handling: Scientists estimated how many nucleated cells there were by amplifying reference gene primers. Clones were read by immunoSEQ multiplex PCR, and TCRdb kept only the in-frame ones, dropping some. The DNA gave D and trimming, while V, J and clone size come from that table. The table lists 200,000 to 300,000 clones, 82% of them singletons. J is TRBJ2-5 and V is TRBV5-1; 8 nucleotides align to TRBD2. The material sequenced was peripheral blood. The receptor comes from a woman aged 60-75 years with active or convalescent COVID-19. The CDR3 DNA reads as TGCGCCAGCAGCCTCAGGGCTAGCGGGTCGTACCAAGAGACCCAGTACTTC. This gives the protein CASSLRASGSYQETQYF.